Below, 5 T cell receptor beta chains from the same sample are listed, as sequenced in a study of vaccination effects on CD4 cells after COVID-19. Their antigens remain unidentified. Antigen-specific CD4+ T cells were expanded with viral peptide pools in the ViraFEST assay before sequencing. The culture ran for around nine days, and then CD4+ T cells were isolated. Prior SARS-CoV-2 infection was absent in the vaccine recipients, as shown by negative nucleocapsid antibodies. The protocol was immunoSEQ multiplex PCR, while the TCRdb copy is restricted to in-frame clones and leaves out a portion. Counted here are about 43,000 clones, around three quarters occurring once; the ten biggest clones make up 9.5% to 14%. Sequenced material: CD4+ T cells from PBMCs cultured with SARS-CoV-2 spike peptides, taken before COVID-19 vaccination. These receptor sequences come from a human donor who received a COVID-19 vaccine.

The chain recombines TRBV5-3 with TRBJ1-1; the D gene is possibly TRBD1 (5 bases). TRBV5-3 is placed among ORFs of uncertain function. The V and J ends lost 2 bases and 3 bases respectively, with 8 bases between them. This CDR3 is 13 amino acids long. In nucleotides, the CDR3 is TGTGCCAGAAGCTTTGGGGGGGACACTGAAGCTTTCTTT. This encodes CARSFGGDTEAFF.

V usage is TRBV9 and J usage is TRBJ1-3; D perhaps matches TRBD1 (5 bases). CDR3 length: 14 amino acids. Between the trimmed V and J ends, which lost 5 bases and 0 bases, there was a span of 9 bases. CDR1 and CDR2 from the germline V gene are SGDLS and YYNGEE. DNA for the CDR3: TGTGCCAGCAGTGCAGGGCTCTCTGGAAACACCATATATTTT. This codes for CASSAGLSGNTIYF.

The chain employs TRBV7-2 and TRBJ2-5; no clear D. Trimming shortened V by 4 bases and J by 7 bases, and 10 bases separated the two germline ends. This CDR3 is built from 12 residues. Germline-derived CDR1 and CDR2 are SGHTA and FQGNSA. CDR3 protein: CASSSRLGTQYF. CDR3 DNA: TGTGCCAGCAGCTCCAGGCTAGGGACCCAGTACTTC.

The gene calls are TRBV6-2 or TRBV6-3 and TRBJ2-1, with TRBD1 identical over 7 bases. CDR1 MNHEY and CDR2 SVGEGT come from the germline V gene. The CDR3 contains 16 residues. V shed 1 base, J shed 8 bases, and the junction held 11 bases outside the gene matches. The CDR3 nucleotides read TGTGCCAGCAGTTACTTACAGGGGTCTTTTTGGGATGAGCAGTTCTTC. Translation: CASSYLQGSFWDEQFF.

This sequence joins TRBV11-2 and TRBJ1-6; 9 bases are a match to TRBD1. After removal of 8 bases from V and 7 bases from J, the junction contained 9 bases not matched to a gene. This CDR3 has 15 residues. CDR1 SGHAT and CDR2 FQNNGV come from the germline V gene. In DNA, the CDR3 is TGTGCCAGCGACGTCGGGGACAGGGAGAATTCACCCCTCCACTTT. Encoded protein: CASDVGDRENSPLHF.